The clone carrying this T cell receptor (beta chain) is medium-sized. The antigen is not known. These data originate in a study of T cells after posttransplantation cyclophosphamide. The study, taken as a whole, reports: Blood and skin or GI T cell repertoires showed limited TRB overlap. Donor-recipient repertoire similarity was low at 1-2 months, rising over year one. After PTCy, TRB diversity resembled that of CNI/methotrexate controls.

The junction had 5 bases not matched to a gene; V was cut back by 3 bases and J by 8 bases. The CDR3 runs to 13 residues. Per the germline V gene, CDR1 is MDHEN and CDR2 is SYDVKM. Treatment was busulfan-fludarabine conditioning, a marrow graft, and cyclophosphamide on days +3 and +4. Libraries were prepared by immunoSEQ multiplex PCR; TCRdb keeps only in-frame clonotypes and omits some of them. The sample is made up of 5,700 or so clones, none counted only once. The sequencing here drew on PBMCs, taken after allogeneic stem cell transplant with posttransplant cyclophosphamide. The source of this sequence is a male patient aged 60 to 75 who received an allogeneic stem cell transplant from a related donor, was CMV-positive, and had no GVHD. Some T cells could come from the graft donor. This sequence joins TRBV28 and TRBJ1-2; TRBD1 matches 8 bases. The CDR3 here is CASSFTAGGGYTF. Here the CDR3 DNA reads TGTGCCAGCAGTTTTACAGCAGGGGGCGGCTACACCTTC.